These 9 T cell receptor beta chains share one sample of origin, sequenced in a study of blood T cell repertoires in COVID-19 (dated by TCRdb to about 2020). Library preparation was by the immunoSEQ multiplex PCR assay. In its TCRdb copy, this immuneACCESS table keeps in-frame sequences only and misses some clones. Where compared with another copy, unresolved V genes explain less than half of these, and the others have no known cause. Within this sample are around 150,000 clones, with around 74% of them counted one time only. The ten top clones hold around 3.5% of the sample. Sequencing input: peripheral blood. These receptors all come from a woman at least 80 years old with acute or convalescent COVID-19.

The sample holds a few counts of this clone. V usage is TRBV5-6 and J usage is TRBJ1-1, with 8 bases matching TRBD1. Per the germline V gene, CDR1 is SGHDT and CDR2 is YYEEEE. Trimming removed 4 bases from V and 11 bases from J; junction bases left unmatched: 13. The CDR3 is 14 residues long. CDR3 in amino acids: CASSQGTGLGGAFF. The CDR3 bases are TGTGCCAGCAGCCAAGGGACAGGCCTGGGTGGGGCTTTCTTT.

The chain joins TRBV4-1 to TRBJ2-7; D may be TRBD1 (5 bases). The V end lost 3 bases, the J end lost 2 bases, and 17 bases lay between the germline ends. The CDR3 has 16 residues. Germline assignment: CDR1 MGHRA and CDR2 YSYEKL. CDR3: CASSHGPPDSTYEQYF. The CDR3 DNA follows: TGCGCCAGCAGCCACGGGCCTCCCGACAGTACCTACGAGCAGTACTTC.

This clone was detected only a few times. This chain joins TRBV10-1 and TRBJ2-2; TRBD1 aligns across 9 bases. Germline V gene data show CDR1 as WNHNN and CDR2 as SYGVQD (reference sequence). With 9 bases clipped from V and 4 bases from J, the junction kept 6 bases outside the gene matches. The CDR3 loop spans 14 amino acids. The CDR3 sequence: CASSDRGGTGELFF. The DNA for the CDR3 is TGCGCCAGTTCGGACAGGGGCGGCACCGGGGAGCTGTTTTTT.

The chain is built from TRBV7-9 and TRBJ2-2; no definite D call. Trimming shortened V by 2 bases and J by 3 bases, and 13 bases separated the two germline ends. Germline values: CDR1 SEHNR, CDR2 FQNEAQ (reference sequence). The CDR3 runs 16 residues. CDR3 bases: TGTGCCAGCAGCTTACGATCGGTTTCCGACACCGGGGAGCTGTTTTTT. This translates into CASSLRSVSDTGELFF. Full variable domain (missing parts from reference TRBV7-9 and TRBJ2-2): DTGVSQNPRHKITKRGQNVTFRCDPISEHNRLYWYRQTLGQGPEFLTYFQNEAQLEKSRLLSDRFSAERPKGSFSTLEIQRTEQGDSAMYLCASSLRSVSDTGELFFGEGSRLTVL.

This sequence joins TRBV6-5 and TRBJ2-7, with 8 positions matching TRBD2. Trimming at V came to 0 bases and at J to 0 bases, leaving 4 bases not matched to a gene. This CDR3 has 16 amino acids. Per germline, CDR1 MNHEY and CDR2 SVGAGI. CDR3 coding DNA: TGTGCCAGCAGTTACTCGGGGACTAGAATCTCCTACGAGCAGTACTTC. Translating it yields CASSYSGTRISYEQYF.

This clone was observed a handful of times. This sequence joins TRBV30 and TRBJ1-3; maybe TRBD1 (5 bases). V was cut by 3 bases and J by 8 bases, with 23 bases left in between. CDR3 length: 16 residues. Germline V lookup: CDR1 GTSNPN, CDR2 SVGIG (reference sequence). The CDR3 here is CAWSQDGGGSVDTIYF. The CDR3 DNA reads as TGTGCCTGGAGCCAAGACGGGGGTGGGTCGGTGGACACCATATATTTT.

The V and J genes are TRBV9 and TRBJ2-7; D gene unclear. Trimming took 4 bases from V and 6 from J, leaving 8 bases between them. The CDR3 has 11 amino acids. Per the germline V gene, CDR1 is SGDLS and CDR2 is YYNGEE. The CDR3 region is CASSSTAEQYF. Here the CDR3 DNA reads TGTGCCAGCAGCAGTACAGCCGAGCAGTACTTC.

This clone was seen once. This chain uses TRBV19 with TRBJ2-3, with D tentatively TRBD1 (5 bases). This CDR3 region has 14 residues. Trimming removed 3 bases at V and 0 bases at J, with 7 bases between. Germline-derived CDR1 and CDR2 are LNHDA and SQIVND (reference sequence). DNA of the CDR3: TGTGCCAGTAGTATGTGGGGCAGCACAGATACGCAGTATTTT. It codes for CASSMWGSTDTQYF.

This clone showed up just a few times. The chain links TRBV6-6 to TRBJ2-7; TRBD1 is a possible D gene (5 bases). Trimming shortened V by 8 bases and J by 3 bases, and 14 bases separated the two germline ends. The germline gives CDR1 MNHNY, CDR2 SVGAGI (reference sequence). CDR3 length: 13 amino acids. CDR3 sequence: CASDATDNYEQYF. The CDR3 region has the DNA TGTGCCAGCGATGCGACAGACAACTACGAGCAGTACTTC.